The entry below describes one TCR beta chain. Its antigen is still unknown. This entry is derived from a study of T cells expressing NK-cell markers (dated by TCRdb to about 2020). Regarding the study in general: In sorted CD3+CD56+NKG2C+, CD3+CD56+NKG2C- and CD3+CD56-NKG2C+ T-cell subsets from eight donors, TCR beta-chain repertoires were profiled. Illumina HiSeq 2000/2500, MiSeq or NextSeq was used to sequence libraries as 2 x 150 bp reads. Among the eight sequenced donors, seven were HCMV-seropositive and one was HCMV-seronegative. The eight sequenced donors were randomly selected healthy volunteers, three men and five women.

Broad study findings and their caveats: It remained unclear whether the expanded NKG2C-expressing T cell clones were specific for HCMV antigens. Those dominant clonotypes were again the most abundant among CD3+CD56-NKG2C+ cells in a handful of donors, at roughly 25-65%. For six donors, the dominant CD3+CD56+NKG2C+ clonotypes were among the top 10 CD8+ clonotypes and accounted for roughly 1.0-8% of CD8+ T cells.

The CDR3 starts with the cysteine, ends with the phenylalanine, and has 12 residues. The DNA is not on file. Reads for this sample came from an Illumina HiSeq 2000. 5'RACE template switching, by which a universal primer site and unique molecular identifiers were added, was used to make TCR beta cDNA libraries. Priming for cDNA synthesis came from the TCR beta constant segment, and two successive PCR amplification steps followed. As for how the authors treated the data: MIGEC was used to demultiplex reads and group the reads by UMI, and MiTCR was used to assemble and quantify clonotypes. To exclude erroneous sequences, only TCR cDNA sequences supported by at least two reads were retained. Downstream repertoire analysis used the tcR package, and clonotypes were matched across fractions by CDR3 nucleotide sequence plus V segment. Antigen specificity was annotated against VDJdb with VDJmatch, allowing one amino acid substitution in CDR3. After reprocessing by TCRdb, each CDR3 protein sequence is one entry, and no DNA is given. These V and J calls are TCRdb output, not the study's own analysis. The table held for this sample gives over 250,000 distinct CDR3 sequences. Together, the top ten hold about 4% of the sample.

HCMV serostatus was determined by detecting HCMV-specific IgG in serum with a commercial ELISA kit. Peripheral blood mononuclear cells were isolated from blood by Ficoll density gradient centrifugation. The receptor comes from a woman between 18 and 70 years old in good health. Recombination connected TRBV12-3 or TRBV12-4 to TRBJ2-7; TCRdb's D call of TRBD1 is untestable without DNA. What was sequenced was blood T cells: a sorted CD56 or NKG2C T cell subset, CD4+ or CD8+ T cells, or bulk PBMC T cells (not recorded which). The CDR3 in this case is CASSKTGGEQYF.